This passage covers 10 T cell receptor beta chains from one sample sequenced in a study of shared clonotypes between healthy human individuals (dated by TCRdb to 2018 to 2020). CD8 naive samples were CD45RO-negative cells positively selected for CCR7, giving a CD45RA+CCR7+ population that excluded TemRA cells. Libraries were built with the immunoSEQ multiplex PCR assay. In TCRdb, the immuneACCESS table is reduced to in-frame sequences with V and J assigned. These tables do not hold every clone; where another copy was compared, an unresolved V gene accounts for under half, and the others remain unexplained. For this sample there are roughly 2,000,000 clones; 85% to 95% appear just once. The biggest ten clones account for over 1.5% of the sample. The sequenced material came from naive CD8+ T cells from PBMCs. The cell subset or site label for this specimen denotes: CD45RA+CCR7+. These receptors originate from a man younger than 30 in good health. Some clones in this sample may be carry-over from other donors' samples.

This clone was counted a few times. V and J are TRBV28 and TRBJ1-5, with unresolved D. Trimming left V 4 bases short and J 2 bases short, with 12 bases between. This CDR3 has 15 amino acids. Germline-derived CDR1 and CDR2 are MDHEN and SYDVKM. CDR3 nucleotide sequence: TGTGCCAGCAGTTCCCGGAGGGAGGGCAATCAGCCCCAGCATTTT. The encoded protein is CASSSRREGNQPQHF. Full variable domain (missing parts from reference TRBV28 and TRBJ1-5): DVKVTQSSRYLVKRTGEKVFLECVQDMDHENMFWYRQDPGLGLRLIYFSYDVKMKEKGDIPEGYSVSREKKERFSLILESASTNQTSMYLCASSSRREGNQPQHFGDGTRLSIL.

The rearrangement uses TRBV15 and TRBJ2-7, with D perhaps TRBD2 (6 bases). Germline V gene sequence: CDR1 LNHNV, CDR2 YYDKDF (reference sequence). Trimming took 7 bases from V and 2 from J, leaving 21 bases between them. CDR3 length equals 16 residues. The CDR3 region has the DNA TGTGCCACCAAAAGTAGTATGGCCCGCGGGGCCTACGAGCAGTACTTC. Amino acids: CATKSSMARGAYEQYF.

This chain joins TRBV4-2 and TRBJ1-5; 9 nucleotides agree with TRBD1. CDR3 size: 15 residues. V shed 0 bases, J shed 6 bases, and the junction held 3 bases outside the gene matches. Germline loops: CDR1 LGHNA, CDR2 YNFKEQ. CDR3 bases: TGTGCCAGCAGCCAAGAACAGGGGGCTCGTCAGCCCCAGCATTTT. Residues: CASSQEQGARQPQHF.

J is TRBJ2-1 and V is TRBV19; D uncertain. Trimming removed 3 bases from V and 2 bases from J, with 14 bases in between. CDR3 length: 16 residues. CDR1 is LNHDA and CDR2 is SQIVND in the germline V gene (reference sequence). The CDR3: CASSIRTPGPYNEQFF. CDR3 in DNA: TGTGCCAGTAGTATTAGGACCCCTGGACCCTACAATGAGCAGTTCTTC.

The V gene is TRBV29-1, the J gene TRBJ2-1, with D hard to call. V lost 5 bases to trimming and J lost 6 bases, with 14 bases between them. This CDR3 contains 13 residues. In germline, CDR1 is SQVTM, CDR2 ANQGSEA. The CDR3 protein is CSVCTVKGNEQFF. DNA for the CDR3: TGCAGCGTTTGTACGGTTAAGGGCAATGAGCAGTTCTTC.

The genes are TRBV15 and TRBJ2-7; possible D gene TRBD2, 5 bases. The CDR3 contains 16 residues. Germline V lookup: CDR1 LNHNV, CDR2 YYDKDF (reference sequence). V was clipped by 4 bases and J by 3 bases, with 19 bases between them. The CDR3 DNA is TGTGCCACCAGCACCATACCGGGGAGTTCCCTCTACGAGCAGTACTTC. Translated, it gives CATSTIPGSSLYEQYF.

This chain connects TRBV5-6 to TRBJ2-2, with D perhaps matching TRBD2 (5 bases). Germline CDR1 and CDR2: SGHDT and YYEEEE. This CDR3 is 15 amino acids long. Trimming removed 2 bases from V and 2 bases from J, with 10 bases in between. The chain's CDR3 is CASSFIRGNTGELFF. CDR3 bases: TGTGCCAGCAGCTTTATCCGGGGAAACACCGGGGAGCTGTTTTTT.

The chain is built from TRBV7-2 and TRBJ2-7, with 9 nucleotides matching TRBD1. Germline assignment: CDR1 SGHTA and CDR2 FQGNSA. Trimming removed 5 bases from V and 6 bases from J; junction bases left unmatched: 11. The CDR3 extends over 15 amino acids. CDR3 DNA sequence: TGTGCCAGCAGCACTGCCGGGACAGGGAGGGTCGAGCAGTACTTC. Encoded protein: CASSTAGTGRVEQYF. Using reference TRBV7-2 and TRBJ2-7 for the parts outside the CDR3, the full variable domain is GAGVSQSPSNKVTEKGKDVELRCDPISGHTALYWYRQSLGQGLEFLIYFQGNSAPDKSGLPSDRFSAERTGGSVSTLTIQRTQQEDSAVYLCASSTAGTGRVEQYFGPGTRLTVT.

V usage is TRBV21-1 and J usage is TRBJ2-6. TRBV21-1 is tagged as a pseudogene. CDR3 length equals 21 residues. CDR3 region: CASRGIGPGQPLRSGANVLTF. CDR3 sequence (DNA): TGTGCCAGCAGGGGGATCGGGCCGGGTCAACCCCTAAGATCTGGGGCCAACGTCCTGACTTTC.

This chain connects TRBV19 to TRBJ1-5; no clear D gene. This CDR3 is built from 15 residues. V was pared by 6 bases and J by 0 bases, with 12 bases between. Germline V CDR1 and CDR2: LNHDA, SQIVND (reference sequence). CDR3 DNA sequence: TGTGCCAGTAGGAGCCCCGGAGATAGCAATCAGCCCCAGCATTTT. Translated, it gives CASRSPGDSNQPQHF.